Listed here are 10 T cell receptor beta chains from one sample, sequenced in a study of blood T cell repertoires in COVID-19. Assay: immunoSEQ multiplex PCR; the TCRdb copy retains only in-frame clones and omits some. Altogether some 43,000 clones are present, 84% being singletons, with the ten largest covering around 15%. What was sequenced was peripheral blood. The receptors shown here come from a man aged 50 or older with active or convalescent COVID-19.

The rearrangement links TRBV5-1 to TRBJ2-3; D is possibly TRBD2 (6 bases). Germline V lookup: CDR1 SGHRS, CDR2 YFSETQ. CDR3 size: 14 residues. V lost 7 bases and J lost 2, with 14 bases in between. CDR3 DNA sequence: TGCGCCAGCCGGGGGATGACAATCACAGATACGCAGTATTTT. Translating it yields CASRGMTITDTQYF.

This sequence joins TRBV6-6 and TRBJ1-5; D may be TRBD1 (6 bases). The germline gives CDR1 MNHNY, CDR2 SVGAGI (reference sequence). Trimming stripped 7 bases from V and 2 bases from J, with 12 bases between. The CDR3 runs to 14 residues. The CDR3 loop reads CASTQGAGNQPQHF. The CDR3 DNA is TGTGCCAGCACACAGGGTGCGGGCAATCAGCCCCAGCATTTT.

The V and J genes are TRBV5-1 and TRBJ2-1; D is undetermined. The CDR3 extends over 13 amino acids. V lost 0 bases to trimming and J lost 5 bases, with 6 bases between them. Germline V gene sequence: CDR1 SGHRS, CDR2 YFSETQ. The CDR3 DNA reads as TGCGCCAGCAGCTTGGACAAGAACAATGAGCAGTTCTTC. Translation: CASSLDKNNEQFF.

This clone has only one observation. The CDR3 region is CASSLGGQHNSPLHF. Here the CDR3 DNA reads TGTGCCAGCAGTTTAGGGGGACAGCATAATTCACCCCTCCACTTT. This rearrangement joins TRBV27 to TRBJ1-6; 7 bases align to TRBD1. The V and J ends lost 2 bases and 5 bases, in that order; junction bases with no gene match: 3. Per the germline V gene, CDR1 is MNHEY and CDR2 is SMNVEV (reference sequence). There are 15 residues in the CDR3.

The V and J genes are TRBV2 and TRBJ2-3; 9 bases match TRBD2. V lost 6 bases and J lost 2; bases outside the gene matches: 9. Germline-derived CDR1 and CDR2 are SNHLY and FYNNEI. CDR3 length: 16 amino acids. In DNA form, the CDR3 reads TGTGCCAGCAGGCTACAGCGGGGGGTCGACACAGATACGCAGTATTTT. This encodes CASRLQRGVDTDTQYF.

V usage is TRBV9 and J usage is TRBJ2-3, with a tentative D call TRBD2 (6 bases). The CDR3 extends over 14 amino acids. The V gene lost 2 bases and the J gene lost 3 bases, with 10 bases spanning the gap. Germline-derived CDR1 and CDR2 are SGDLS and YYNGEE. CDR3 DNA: TGTGCCAGCAGCGTCCGGGACTTAACAGATACGCAGTATTTT. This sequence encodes CASSVRDLTDTQYF.

The CDR3 protein is CASSQDSSGQGYYTGELFF. In DNA, the CDR3 is TGTGCCAGCAGCCAAGATTCGTCGGGACAGGGATATTACACCGGGGAGCTGTTTTTT. The rearrangement joins TRBV14 to TRBJ2-2; 9 bases match TRBD1. The CDR3 loop spans 19 amino acids. Trimming cost V 0 bases and J 3 bases; bases outside gene matches: 11. Looked up from germline, CDR1 is SGHDN and CDR2 is FVKESK.

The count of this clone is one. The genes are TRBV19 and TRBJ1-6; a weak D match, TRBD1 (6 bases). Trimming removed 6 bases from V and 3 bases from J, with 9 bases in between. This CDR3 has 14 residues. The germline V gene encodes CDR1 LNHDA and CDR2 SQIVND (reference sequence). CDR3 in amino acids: CASRDSIYNSPLHF. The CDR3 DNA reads TGTGCCAGTAGGGACAGCATCTATAATTCACCCCTCCACTTT.

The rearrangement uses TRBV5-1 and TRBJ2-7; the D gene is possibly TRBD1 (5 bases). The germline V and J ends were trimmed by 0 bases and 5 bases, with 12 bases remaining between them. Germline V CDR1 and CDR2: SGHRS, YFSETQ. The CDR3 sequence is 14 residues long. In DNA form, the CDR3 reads TGCGCCAGCAGCTTGGGTGACAGTAACCACGAGCAGTACTTC. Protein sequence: CASSLGDSNHEQYF.

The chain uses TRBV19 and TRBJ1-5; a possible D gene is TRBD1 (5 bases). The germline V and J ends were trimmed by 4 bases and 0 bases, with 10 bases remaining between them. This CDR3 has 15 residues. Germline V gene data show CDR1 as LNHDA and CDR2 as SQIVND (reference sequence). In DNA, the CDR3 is TGTGCCAGTAGTACCTTTAGGGGTAGCAATCAGCCCCAGCATTTT. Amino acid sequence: CASSTFRGSNQPQHF.